The 2 T cell receptor beta chains below come from one sample, sequenced in a study of blood T cell repertoires in COVID-19. Sequenced by immunoSEQ multiplex PCR; TCRdb stores in-frame clones only, minus some. Here the sample spans 250,000 to 350,000 clones, approximately 85% being singletons. Material: PBMCs or T cells enriched from blood (not recorded which). Receptors were obtained from a young woman who had recovered from COVID-19.

This clone appeared a single time. The chain is built from TRBV28 and TRBJ1-2; D is undetermined. The CDR3 loop spans 11 amino acids. V was cut by 8 bases and J by 6 bases, with 10 bases left in between. Germline V gene lookup returns CDR1 MDHEN and CDR2 SYDVKM. For the CDR3, the DNA is TGTGCCAGCTCCGGAGTGGATGGCTACACCTTC. It is translated as CASSGVDGYTF.

This chain joins TRBV24-1 and TRBJ2-7; 9 bases agree with TRBD1. Germline V lookup: CDR1 KGHDR, CDR2 SFDVKD. The CDR3 consists of 16 residues. Losses at the gene ends were 3 bases for V and 3 bases for J; bases not matched to a gene: 8. The CDR3: CATSDTIGTGLYEQYF. The CDR3 DNA is TGTGCCACCAGTGATACTATCGGGACAGGGCTCTACGAGCAGTACTTC.